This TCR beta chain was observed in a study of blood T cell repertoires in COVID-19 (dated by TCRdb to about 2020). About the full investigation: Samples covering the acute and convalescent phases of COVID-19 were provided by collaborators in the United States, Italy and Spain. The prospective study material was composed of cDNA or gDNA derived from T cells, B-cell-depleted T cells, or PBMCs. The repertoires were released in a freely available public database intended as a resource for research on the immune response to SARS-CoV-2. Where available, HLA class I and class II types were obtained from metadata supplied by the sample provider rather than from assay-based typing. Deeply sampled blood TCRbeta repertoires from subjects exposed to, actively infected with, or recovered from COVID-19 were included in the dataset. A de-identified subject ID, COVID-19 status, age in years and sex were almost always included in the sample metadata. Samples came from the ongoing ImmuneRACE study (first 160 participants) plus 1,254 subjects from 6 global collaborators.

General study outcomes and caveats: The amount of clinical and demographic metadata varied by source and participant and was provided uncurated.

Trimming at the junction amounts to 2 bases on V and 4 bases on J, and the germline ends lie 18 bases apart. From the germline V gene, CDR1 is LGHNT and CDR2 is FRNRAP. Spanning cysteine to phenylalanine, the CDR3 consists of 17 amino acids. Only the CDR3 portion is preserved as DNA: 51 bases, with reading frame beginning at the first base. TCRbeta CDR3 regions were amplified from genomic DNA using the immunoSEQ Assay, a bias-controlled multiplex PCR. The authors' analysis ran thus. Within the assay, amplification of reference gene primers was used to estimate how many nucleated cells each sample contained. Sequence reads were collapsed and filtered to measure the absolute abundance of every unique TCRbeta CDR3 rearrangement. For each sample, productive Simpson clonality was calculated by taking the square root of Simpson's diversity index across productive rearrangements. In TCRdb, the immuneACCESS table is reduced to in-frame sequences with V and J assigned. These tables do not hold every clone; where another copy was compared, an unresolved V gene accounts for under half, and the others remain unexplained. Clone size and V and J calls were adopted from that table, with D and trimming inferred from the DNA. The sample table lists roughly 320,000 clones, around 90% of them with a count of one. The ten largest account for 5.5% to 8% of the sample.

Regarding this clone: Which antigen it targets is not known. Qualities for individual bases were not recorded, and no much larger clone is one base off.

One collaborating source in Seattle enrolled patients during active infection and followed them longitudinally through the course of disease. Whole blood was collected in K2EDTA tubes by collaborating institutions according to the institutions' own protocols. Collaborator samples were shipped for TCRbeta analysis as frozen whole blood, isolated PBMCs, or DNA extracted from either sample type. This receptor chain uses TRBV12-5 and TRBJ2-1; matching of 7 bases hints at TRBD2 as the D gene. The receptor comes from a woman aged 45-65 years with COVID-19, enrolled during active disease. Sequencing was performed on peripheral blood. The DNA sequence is TGTGCTAGTGGTTTGTTGGTAGGGGGGGGCCTTTACAATGAGCAGTTCTTC. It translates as CASGLLVGGGLYNEQFF.